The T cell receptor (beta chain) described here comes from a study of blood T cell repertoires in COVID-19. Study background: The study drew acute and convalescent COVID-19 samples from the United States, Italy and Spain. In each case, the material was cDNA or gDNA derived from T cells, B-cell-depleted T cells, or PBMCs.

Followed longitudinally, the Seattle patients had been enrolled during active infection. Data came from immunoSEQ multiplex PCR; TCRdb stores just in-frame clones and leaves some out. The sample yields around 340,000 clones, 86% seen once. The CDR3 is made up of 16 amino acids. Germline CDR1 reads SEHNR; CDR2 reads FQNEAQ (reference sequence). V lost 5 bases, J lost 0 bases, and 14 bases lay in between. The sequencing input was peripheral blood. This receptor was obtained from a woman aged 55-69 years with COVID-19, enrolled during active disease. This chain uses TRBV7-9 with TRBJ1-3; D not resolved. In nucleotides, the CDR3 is TGTGCCAGCAGCGGATCGGACGGACTCTCTGGAAACACCATATATTTT. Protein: CASSGSDGLSGNTIYF.